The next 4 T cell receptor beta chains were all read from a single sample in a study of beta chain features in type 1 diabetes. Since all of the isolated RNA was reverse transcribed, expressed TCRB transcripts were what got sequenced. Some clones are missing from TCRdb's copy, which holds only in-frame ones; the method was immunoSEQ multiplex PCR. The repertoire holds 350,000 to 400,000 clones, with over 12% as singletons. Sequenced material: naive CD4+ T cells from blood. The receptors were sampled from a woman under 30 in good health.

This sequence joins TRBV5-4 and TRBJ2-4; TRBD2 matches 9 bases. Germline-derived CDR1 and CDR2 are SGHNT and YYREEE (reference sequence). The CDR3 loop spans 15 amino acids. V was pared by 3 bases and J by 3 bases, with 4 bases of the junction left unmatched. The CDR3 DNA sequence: TGTGCCAGCAGCTCCATGCGGGAGGGCAAAAACATTCAGTACTTC. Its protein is CASSSMREGKNIQYF.

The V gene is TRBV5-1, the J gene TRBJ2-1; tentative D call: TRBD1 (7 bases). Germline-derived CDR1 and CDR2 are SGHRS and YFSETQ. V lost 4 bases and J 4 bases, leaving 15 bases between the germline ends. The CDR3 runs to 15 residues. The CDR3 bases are TGCGCCAGCAGCCCACAGGGGCTAGCGTACAATGAGCAGTTCTTC. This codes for CASSPQGLAYNEQFF.

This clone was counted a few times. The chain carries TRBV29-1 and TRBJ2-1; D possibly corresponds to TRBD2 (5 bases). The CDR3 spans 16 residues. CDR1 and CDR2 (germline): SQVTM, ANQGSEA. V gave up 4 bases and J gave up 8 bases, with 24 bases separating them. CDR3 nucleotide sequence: TGCAGCGTTGCCCCTGAGGGAGTTCGTCGCTATTATGAGCAGTTCTTC. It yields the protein CSVAPEGVRRYYEQFF.

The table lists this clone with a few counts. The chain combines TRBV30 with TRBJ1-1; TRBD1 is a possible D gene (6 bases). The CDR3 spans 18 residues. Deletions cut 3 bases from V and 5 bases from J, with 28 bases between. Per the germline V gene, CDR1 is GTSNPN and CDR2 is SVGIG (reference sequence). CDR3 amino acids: CAWSGFPGHRRGGTEAFF. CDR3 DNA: TGTGCCTGGAGCGGCTTCCCGGGACATCGCCGGGGAGGGACTGAAGCTTTCTTT.